This T cell receptor beta chain was recovered during a study of cytomegalovirus exposure and HLA in healthy donors. As to this clone: Its antigen is not known.

The PCR was carried out with 60 Vbeta primers and 13 Jbeta primers. Original methodology: Later analysis identified tens of millions of unique TCR beta chains, about 10 million shared. Generated by immunoSEQ multiplex PCR, the TCRdb table keeps only in-frame clones and is missing some. V and J calls and clone size are copied from that table; D and trimming were computed from the DNA. The sample contains 150,000 or so clones, over 70% of which appear only once. Study-level results: In an earlier analysis, most TCR beta V segments were productive about 87% or about 30% of the time. Specific recognition of CMV antigens was confirmed in vitro for a few chains (all CMV-associated). An apparent linkage of common viral pathogens to several of the most significant clusters emerged in a later analysis.

This CDR3 spans 15 amino acids. Germline V gene lookup returns CDR1 SGHNT and CDR2 YYREEE (reference sequence). V lost 4 bases and J lost 3; bases outside the gene matches: 8. This receptor was obtained from a male donor in good health and CMV-seronegative. Sequenced input: PBMCs. The chain uses TRBV5-4 and TRBJ2-7; 9 bases are a match to TRBD2. CDR3 nucleotides: TGTGCCAGCAGCGAGGGGACTAGCACATACTACGAGCAGTACTTC. The encoded protein is CASSEGTSTYYEQYF.